This T cell receptor (beta chain) appears in the sequencing data of a study of T cell responses to AZD1222 COVID-19 vaccine. Trimming removed 4 bases at V and 5 bases at J, with 15 bases between. Germline CDR1 reads SGHNT; CDR2 reads YYREEE (reference sequence). This CDR3 spans 14 amino acids. Clones were read by immunoSEQ multiplex PCR, and TCRdb kept only the in-frame ones, dropping some. The sample holds 80,000 to 100,000 clones, approximately 90% seen once. The chain employs TRBV5-4 and TRBJ2-5, with D possibly TRBD2 on 5 matching bases. The sample in question was peripheral blood, obtained 28 days after the second AZD1222 dose. The TCR comes from an adult who received the AZD1222 COVID-19 vaccine. In DNA, the CDR3 is TGTGCCAGCAGCCCGGGATCTCCTGGGGAGACCCAGTACTTC. Protein sequence: CASSPGSPGETQYF.